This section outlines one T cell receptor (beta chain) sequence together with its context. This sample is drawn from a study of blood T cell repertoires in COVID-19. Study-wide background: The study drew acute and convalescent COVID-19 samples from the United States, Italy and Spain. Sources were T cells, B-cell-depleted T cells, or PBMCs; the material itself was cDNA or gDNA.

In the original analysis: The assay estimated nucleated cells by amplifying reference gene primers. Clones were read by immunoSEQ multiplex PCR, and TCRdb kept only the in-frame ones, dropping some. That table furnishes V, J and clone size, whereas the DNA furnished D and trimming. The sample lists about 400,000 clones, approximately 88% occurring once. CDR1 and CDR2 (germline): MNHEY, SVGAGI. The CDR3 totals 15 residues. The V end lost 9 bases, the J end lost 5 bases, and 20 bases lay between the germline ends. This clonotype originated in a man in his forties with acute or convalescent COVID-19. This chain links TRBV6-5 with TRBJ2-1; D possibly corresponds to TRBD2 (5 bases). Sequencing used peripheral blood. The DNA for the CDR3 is TGTGCCAGAGTGTTGGACTGTCAAACGAACAATGAGCAGTTCTTC. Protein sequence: CARVLDCQTNNEQFF.